Given below is one T cell receptor beta chain in context. Its antigen is unknown. Primers included in the PCR were 60 Vbeta and 13 Jbeta primers. Using immunoSEQ multiplex PCR, the repertoire was profiled, and TCRdb retains in-frame clones only, with some absent. Among 150,000 to 180,000 clones listed, around 79% were seen once. The sample belongs to a study of cytomegalovirus exposure and HLA in healthy donors. Whole-study results and caveats: Per a prior analysis, the majority of TCR beta V segments were productive roughly 90% or roughly 30% of the time. Later findings reportedly placed an Asian-associated ancestry cluster below the approximately 670-donor mean for N-insertions. Investigators reported more than 150 TCR beta chains as tied to cytomegalovirus.

This CDR3 is built from 19 residues. Germline V CDR1 and CDR2: SGHTS, YDEGEE. V shed 2 bases, J shed 6 bases, and the junction held 15 bases outside the gene matches. The sequence was collected from a young man in good health and CMV-seropositive. The rearrangement links TRBV5-8 to TRBJ1-5; 12 nucleotides align to TRBD1. The sequenced sample was PBMCs. Here the CDR3 reads CASSFLVRPGTGGFQPQHF. CDR3 sequence (DNA): TGTGCCAGCAGCTTTTTAGTCCGTCCCGGGACAGGGGGCTTTCAGCCCCAGCATTTT.